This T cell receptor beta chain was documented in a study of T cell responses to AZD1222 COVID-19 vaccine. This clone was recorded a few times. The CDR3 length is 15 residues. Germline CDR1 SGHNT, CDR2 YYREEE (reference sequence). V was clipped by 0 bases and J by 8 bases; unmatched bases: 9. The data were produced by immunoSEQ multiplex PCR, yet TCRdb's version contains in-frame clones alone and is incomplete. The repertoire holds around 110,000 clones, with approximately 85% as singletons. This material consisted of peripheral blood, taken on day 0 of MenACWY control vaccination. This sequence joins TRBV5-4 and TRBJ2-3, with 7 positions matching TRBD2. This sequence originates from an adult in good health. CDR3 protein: CASSLEVVQRGTQYF. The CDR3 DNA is TGTGCCAGCAGCTTGGAAGTGGTACAGCGGGGTACGCAGTATTTT.